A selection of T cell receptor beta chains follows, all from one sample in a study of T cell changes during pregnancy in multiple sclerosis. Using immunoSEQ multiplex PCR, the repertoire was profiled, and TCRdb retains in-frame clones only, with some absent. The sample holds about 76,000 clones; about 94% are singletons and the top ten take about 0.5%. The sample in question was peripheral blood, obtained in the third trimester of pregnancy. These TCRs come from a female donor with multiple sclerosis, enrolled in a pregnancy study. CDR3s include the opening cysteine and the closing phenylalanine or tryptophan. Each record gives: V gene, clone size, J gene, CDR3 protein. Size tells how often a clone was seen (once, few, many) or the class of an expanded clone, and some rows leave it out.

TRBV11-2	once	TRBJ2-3	CASSYRLAGGADTQYF
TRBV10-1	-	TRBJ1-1	CASSEGTVYLTEAFF
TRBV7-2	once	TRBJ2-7	CANPPGEFYEQYF
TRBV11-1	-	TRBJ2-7	CASSLAWTGVGYEQYF
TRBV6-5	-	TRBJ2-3	CASSYSLGLAVTQYF
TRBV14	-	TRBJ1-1	CASSLRAQGGEAFF
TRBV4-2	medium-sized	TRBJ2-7	CASSQSRGGSYEQYF
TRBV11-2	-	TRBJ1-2	CASSLPTMGRGRTF
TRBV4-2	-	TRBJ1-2	CASSQKASGQGDNYGYTF
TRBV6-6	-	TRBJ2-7	CASSAQGQPYSYEQYF
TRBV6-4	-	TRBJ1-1	CASSEEGYTEAFF
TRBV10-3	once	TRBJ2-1	CAIRTSGGVYNEQFF
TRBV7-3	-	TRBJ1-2	CASSLGQGDGYTF
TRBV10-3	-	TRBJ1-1	CATAGPMSGAFF
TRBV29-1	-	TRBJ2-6	CSVETGGSGANVLTF
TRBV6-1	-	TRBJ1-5	CASIMDGGAIQPQHF
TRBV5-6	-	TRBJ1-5	CASSLAAGQGNQPQHF
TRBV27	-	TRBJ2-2	CASMDRTYTGELFF
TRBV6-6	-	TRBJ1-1	CASSEAGAFF
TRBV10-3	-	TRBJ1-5	CAISESGSLQAANQPQHF
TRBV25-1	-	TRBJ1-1	CASSARKGGRTEAFF
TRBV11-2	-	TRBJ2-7	CASSSHYEQYF
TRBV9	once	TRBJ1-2	CASSGEKYGYTF
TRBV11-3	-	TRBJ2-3	CASSLDSGGADTQYF
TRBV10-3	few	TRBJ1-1	CAIRDDLGGEAFF
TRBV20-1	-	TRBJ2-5	CTSFKETQYF
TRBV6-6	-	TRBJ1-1	CASSYNEGASTEAFF
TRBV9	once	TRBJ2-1	CASSVDPSGRYNEQFF
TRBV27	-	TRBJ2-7	CASSRVDNEQYF
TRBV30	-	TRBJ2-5	CACQRERGFETQYF
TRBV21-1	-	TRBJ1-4	CASSPYWEDEKLFF
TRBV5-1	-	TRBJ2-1	CASSLNGIDEQFF
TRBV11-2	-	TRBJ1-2	CASSLSPGGNYGYTF
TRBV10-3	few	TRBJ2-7	CAISESSRTTPYEQYF
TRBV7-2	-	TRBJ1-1	CASSFQGANTEAFF
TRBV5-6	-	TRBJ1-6	CASSSLTGANSPLHF
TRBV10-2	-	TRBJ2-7	CASSDGGGGPGEQYF
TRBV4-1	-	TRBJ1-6	CASSQYSAGADNSPLHF
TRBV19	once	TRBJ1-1	CASSTTVNTEAFF
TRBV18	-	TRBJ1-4	CASSIARGTEKLFF
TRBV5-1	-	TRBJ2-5	CASWAERGPQETQYF
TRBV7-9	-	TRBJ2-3	CASSPRQGMSTDTQYF